The present T cell receptor (beta chain) was sequenced within a study of cytomegalovirus exposure and HLA in healthy donors (dated by TCRdb to the late 2010s). Describing the broader study: In an earlier analysis of some 550 of the donors, less than 350 Gb of sequence data and 117 million unique TCR beta sequences from 150 million to 200 million T cells were reported. Approximately 300 gigabases of sequencing data and roughly 81 million unique TCR sequences made up an early release that covered around 640 HLA-typed donors. Among the approximately 400 genotyped donors, 81% belonged to the genetic ancestry cluster associated with self-reported Caucasian donors. The study aimed to test whether cataloging public T cell receptors could reveal signatures of past pathogen exposure. Using immunosequencing, the study profiled T cell repertoires from about 610 subjects and related those repertoires to cytomegalovirus serostatus. In addition to the first cohort of around 670 subjects, a separate validation cohort of 120 different subjects was used. The study combined high-throughput TCR immunosequencing, statistical association of individual TCRs with disease status, and machine learning to predict cytomegalovirus infection status. In a later analysis, previously published TCR beta repertoires from about 670 donors were re-analyzed and high-resolution HLA genotyping was added so that TCR occurrence patterns could be studied. Rather than using new phenotypic data, the later analysis identified candidate immune exposures from TCR beta sequences and from how often those sequences occurred across donors. To decide whether each TCR beta V gene segment behaved as functional or pseudogenic, an earlier analysis of approximately 590 of the donors relied on high-throughput TCR beta sequencing. Donor age, sex, ethnicity and CMV serostatus were collected together with the repertoire data. In a later genetic analysis, genome-wide SNP genotypes for about 55% of the 666 donors were used, and that subset was treated as a discovery cohort. All discovery cohort repertoires had been generated on a single sequencing platform. Both class I and class II loci were covered by HLA typing, at four-digit resolution. Typing coverage differed by locus: A, B, C, DRB1 and DQB1 were typed in roughly 620-630 donors, DQA1 in 500 to 550, DPA1 in approximately 610, and DPB1 in roughly 470. About five DR-DQ haplotypes were treated as single units for association and clustering because of strong linkage in the cohort. Among about 410 genotyped donors of the cohort, an average of approximately 240,000 unique TCR beta nucleotide sequences was sequenced per donor, of which approximately 19% were non-productive.

To prepare the library, the immunoSEQ multiplex PCR assay was applied. For the multiplex PCR, a mixture combining 60 forward primers for TCR Vbeta segments and 13 reverse primers for TCR Jbeta segments was used. The CDR3 region of rearranged TCR beta genes was amplified from genomic DNA by a multiplex PCR assay. Amplified TCR beta libraries were sequenced as 87-base-pair reads on the Illumina HiSeq System. On the study's bioinformatics: In a later analysis, tens of millions of unique TCR beta chains were counted across the approximately 640 repertoires, and roughly 11 million of these chains were shared by at least two donors. To remove PCR and sequencing errors, raw reads were error-corrected and collapsed into unique sequences using a nearest-neighbor algorithm that merged closely related sequences. V, D and J gene segments were assigned by aligning CDR3 sequences to IMGT reference sequences. For a sequence to be retained, at least a six-nucleotide match to both a V gene segment and a J gene segment was required. Rearrangements were called productive when the CDR3 lacked stop codons and stayed in frame with V and J; all others were non-productive. CDR3 was defined by IMGT convention, running from the second conserved V-encoded cysteine to the conserved J-encoded phenylalanine. The earlier analysis of 550 to 650 of the donors excluded any sequence lacking an unambiguous match to a single V gene segment. An earlier analysis of approximately 590 of the donors called V segments functional above 56.7% productive rearrangements and segregating when the between-donor standard deviation exceeded 5%. A statistical classification framework was developed to diagnose cytomegalovirus status using the catalog of TCR beta chain sequences. In a later analysis, V and J genes were assigned by comparing TCR nucleotide sequences against IMGT/GENE-DB human TR gene sequences. In a later analysis, CDR3 sequences and most-parsimonious VDJ recombination scenarios were assigned using the TCRdist pipeline. A later analysis defined each TCR beta chain by its CDR3 amino acid sequence plus V-gene family, and excluded reads lacking a unique V-gene family. To address suspected cross-contamination and a sequencing artifact, a later analysis removed 592 highly shared, low-generation-probability nucleotide sequences. A later analysis calculated a clonal expansion index for each public chain from normalized within-repertoire ranks of inferred template counts. In a later analysis, generation probabilities were computed with a VDJ recombination model fitted to out-of-frame rearrangements, and the resulting probabilities were checked against IGoR. In a later analysis, hypergeometric tests were used to score TCR-TCR, TCR-HLA and TCR-CMV co-occurrence, with a repertoire-size bias correction applied to TCR pairs. To estimate false discovery rates, a later analysis permuted the HLA or CMV assignments 20 times. In a later analysis, co-occurring TCRs were grouped using DBSCAN, and TCRdist sequence similarity was added for clustering within HLA-allele-positive subsets. Repertoires with fewer than 30,000 or more than 120,000 public chains were left out of co-occurrence clustering, as were a few repertoires with anomalous nucleotide sharing. Sourced from immuneACCESS, this table was stored by TCRdb with only in-frame sequences that have V and J called. A share of the clones is absent; for the studies checked, an unresolved V gene accounts for under half, and the remainder has no known explanation. V, J and clone size are those of that table, while D and trimming were read from the DNA. Across this sample there are nearly 200,000 clones, with 75% to 85% seen only once. Of the sample, 6.5% falls within the top ten clones.

The cohort consisted of some 670 healthy bone marrow donors. At the time of sampling, every cohort member was nominally healthy, though immune exposures that went unrecorded were likely present. The donor tested CMV seropositive and was one of the 289 seropositive cohort members. A peripheral blood sample was provided by each donor, and peripheral blood mononuclear cells were used for TCR beta sequencing. The Qiagen DNeasy Blood Extraction Kit was used to extract genomic DNA from the blood cell samples. As to this clone: Its target antigen remains unknown. No clone much larger than this one lies a single base away; base qualities are absent.

The research as a whole found: The earlier analysis of about 600 of the donors excluded some 15 rarely observed V segments, including chromosome 9 orphons, because counts were too low. In the study, approximately 160 TCR beta chains were listed as associated with cytomegalovirus. When HLA alleles, especially DR and DQ, strongly co-occurred, attributing TCR associations to individual alleles was difficult. Compared with the roughly 670-donor mean, donors in an Asian-associated ancestry cluster had fewer N-insertions in productive TCRs, according to a later genetic analysis. At a false discovery rate of 0.05, a later analysis linked about 16,000 TCR beta sequences to specific HLA alleles. For the cohort, immune exposure information was limited to CMV serostatus. A group of highly shared sequence variants was considered likely to be a technical artifact of the sequencing pipeline. Because some donors lacked HLA typing at each locus, the association tests relied only on the typed subset. A few of the identified cytomegalovirus-associated TCR beta chains were confirmed in vitro to be specific for cytomegalovirus antigens. The classifier was reported to diagnose cytomegalovirus status with high specificity and sensitivity in both the original and validation cohorts. Correlated functional status among segregating V segments might reflect linkage disequilibrium, but an unknown experimental factor could not be ruled out. Sequencing depth was assumed to be roughly uniform across donors in the presence/absence analyses, though that assumption may not hold. In a later analysis, HLA-associated TCR beta chains showed more clonal expansion and lower generation probabilities than non-associated chains that were equally common. A later analysis found that TCR association rates varied across HLA loci, with DRB1 alleles showing the most associated TCRs and HLA-C alleles the fewest. While some public TCRs were present in many individuals, most TCR sequences turned up only very rarely across donors. A further reported finding was that TCR beta sequences accurately predicted the HLA-A and HLA-B alleles for most subjects in the first cohort. An earlier analysis of around 600 of the donors showed that most TCR beta V segments appeared in productive rearrangements either about 87% or about 30% of the time, which broadly matched IMGT annotations. In a later analysis, several top co-occurrence clusters were reported to appear linked to parvovirus B19, influenza, CMV and Epstein-Barr virus. Only TCR beta chains were sequenced in this cohort, and the absence of alpha or paired-chain data limited detectable features. Some IMGT-functional V segments, including TRBV6-2 and TRBV6-3, could not be told apart with the 87-base-pair reads, so those segments were excluded. A later genetic analysis associated a missense DCLRE1C variant with V-gene and J-gene trimming of TCR beta chains, and an independent cohort replicated the association. It was suggested by the authors that the approach could potentially be generalized to other disease states and immunological phenotypes. Most CMV-associated TCR beta chains appeared to be HLA-restricted in a later analysis, and the HLA associations seemed to be driven largely by CMV exposure.

Based on the germline V gene, the CDR1 and CDR2 sequences are MDHEN and SYDVKM. The germline ends are 8 bases apart after V is trimmed by 6 bases and J by 6 bases. The CDR3 starts with the cysteine, ends with the phenylalanine, and has 12 residues. Only CDR3 DNA remains: 36 bases, in frame from the first base. Sequencing was done on a sample of PBMCs. The chain is encoded by TRBV28 joined to TRBJ2-2; a weak D assignment points to TRBD1 (5 bases agree). The receptor was derived from a woman between 45 and 65 years old in good health and CMV-seropositive. CDR3 reads: CASSLGAGELFF. DNA sequence: TGTGCCAGCAGCCTAGGGGCCGGGGAGCTGTTTTTT.